This TCR beta chain appears in the sequencing data of a study of T-cell reconstitution after alpha-beta-depleted transplantation in children. Study-level findings and limits: Most T-cell counts and diversity one year after the transplant came from T cells that were newly produced. For some patients, TCRbeta diversity was high at day 60 because of recipient T cells and thymic progenitors that survived. Several hundred expanded graft clones reportedly were the source of alpha-beta T cells about two months after transplant.

This clonotype was seen a few times. Its specificity is unknown. Researchers prepared the TCRbeta library using unique molecular identifiers, the study reports. MiXCR, applied by TCRdb to the PCR reads, yields one record per CDR3 protein. The table includes 700,000 to 950,000 distinct CDR3 sequences, 15% to 20% detected once. Germline loops: CDR1 SQVTM, CDR2 ANQGSEA. The CDR3 sequence is 15 residues long. The V end was cut by 4 bases, the J end by 1 base, with 16 bases between. The rearrangement links TRBV29-1 to TRBJ1-1, with D perhaps matching TRBD1 (6 bases). This sequence originates from a male patient between 10 and 17 years old who had a stem cell transplant for acute lymphoblastic leukemia, so the T cells may come from the graft donor. The source material was PBMCs, mostly from graft donor cells, sampled 360 days after TCRalphabeta/CD19-depleted stem cell transplant. The CDR3 is CSVVGGGRENTEAFF. The CDR3, as DNA: TGCAGCGTTGTTGGGGGGGGCAGGGAGAACACTGAAGCTTTCTTT.